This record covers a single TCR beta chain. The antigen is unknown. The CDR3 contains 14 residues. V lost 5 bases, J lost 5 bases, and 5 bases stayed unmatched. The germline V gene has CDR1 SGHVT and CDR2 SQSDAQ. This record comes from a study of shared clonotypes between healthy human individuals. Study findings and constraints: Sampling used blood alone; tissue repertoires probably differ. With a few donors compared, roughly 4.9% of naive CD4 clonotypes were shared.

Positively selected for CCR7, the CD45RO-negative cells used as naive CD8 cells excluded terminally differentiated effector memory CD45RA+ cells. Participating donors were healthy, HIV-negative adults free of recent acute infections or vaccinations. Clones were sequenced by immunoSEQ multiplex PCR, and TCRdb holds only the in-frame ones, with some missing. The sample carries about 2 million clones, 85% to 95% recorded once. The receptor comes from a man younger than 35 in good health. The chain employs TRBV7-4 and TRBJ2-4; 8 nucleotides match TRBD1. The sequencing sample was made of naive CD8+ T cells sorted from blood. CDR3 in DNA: TGTGCCAGCAGCCACGGGACAGGCCAAAACATTCAGTACTTC. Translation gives CASSHGTGQNIQYF.